The TCR beta chain under discussion was sequenced for a study of blood T cell repertoires in COVID-19. Per the germline V gene, CDR1 is MGHRA and CDR2 is YSYEKL. V was pared by 0 bases and J by 7 bases, with 13 bases between. The CDR3 covers 14 residues. In the original workflow: Reference gene primer amplification yielded estimated nucleated cell counts. TCRdb's copy holds only in-frame clones and misses some; the assay was immunoSEQ multiplex PCR. V, J and clone size derive from that table, while D and trimming were established from the DNA sequence. The sample holds around 130,000 clones, 70% to 80% seen once. A few counts support this clone.

Material: peripheral blood. The sequence was obtained from a human donor in a cohort sampled during active COVID-19. This chain joins TRBV4-1 and TRBJ2-7; D gene ambiguous. The DNA for the CDR3 is TGCGCCAGCAGCCAAGAAGAATTCGGCGGAGAGCAGTACTTC. Translating gives CASSQEEFGGEQYF.